The 2 T cell receptor beta chains below come from one sample, sequenced in a study of blood T cell repertoires in COVID-19. This table comes from immunoSEQ multiplex PCR, and its TCRdb copy is limited to in-frame clones, with some not included. The sample lists 150,000 to 200,000 clones, approximately 89% occurring once. Sequencing was performed on PBMCs or T cells enriched from blood (not recorded which). These receptors all come from a woman aged 18-35 years who had recovered from COVID-19.

V usage is TRBV9 and J usage is TRBJ1-2; 8 nucleotides line up with TRBD1. The germline gives CDR1 SGDLS, CDR2 YYNGEE. The CDR3 loop spans 15 amino acids. V lost 0 bases, J lost 5 bases, and 6 bases stayed unmatched. The CDR3, as DNA: TGTGCCAGCAGCGTAGGACAGGGGAGGGAGTATGGCTACACCTTC. Protein: CASSVGQGREYGYTF.

This chain links TRBV4-1 with TRBJ2-7; 9 bases match TRBD2. Germline values: CDR1 MGHRA, CDR2 YSYEKL. This CDR3 spans 16 amino acids. V gave up 0 bases and J gave up 5 bases; unmatched junction bases: 8. Here the CDR3 reads CASSQDPIAGVDEQYF. DNA for the CDR3: TGCGCCAGCAGCCAAGACCCAATAGCGGGAGTCGACGAGCAGTACTTC.